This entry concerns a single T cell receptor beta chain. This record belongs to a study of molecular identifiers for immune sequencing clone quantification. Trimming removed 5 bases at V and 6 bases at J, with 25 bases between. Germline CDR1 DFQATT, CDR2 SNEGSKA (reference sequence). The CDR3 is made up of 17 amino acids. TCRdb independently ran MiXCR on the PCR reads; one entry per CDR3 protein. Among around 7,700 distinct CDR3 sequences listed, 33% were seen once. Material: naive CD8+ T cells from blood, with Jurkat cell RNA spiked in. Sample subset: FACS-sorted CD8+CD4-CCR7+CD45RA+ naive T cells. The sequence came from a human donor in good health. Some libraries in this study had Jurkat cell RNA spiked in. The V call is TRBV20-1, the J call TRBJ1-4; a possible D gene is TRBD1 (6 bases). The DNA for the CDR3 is TGCAGTGCTGTGGAGGGTGGGGGCTTGGGGTATGATGAAAAACTGTTTTTT. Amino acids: CSAVEGGGLGYDEKLFF.